This is a list of T cell receptor beta chains from one sample in a study of blood T cell repertoires in COVID-19. Assay: immunoSEQ multiplex PCR; the TCRdb copy retains only in-frame clones and omits some. Of roughly 120,000 clones listed, 75% to 95% were seen once; the top ten hold 1.8%. Source material: peripheral blood. All receptors derive from a human donor with active COVID-19. The donor label of this sample is uncertain. Both conserved end residues are part of each CDR3. The D gene is left open where the match is weak. Expanded clones are given a class, and other clones once, few, many or no size at all.

v_call	clone_size	j_call	d_call	cdr3_nt	cdr3_aa
TRBV10-3	NA	TRBJ1-4	NA	TGTGCCATCAGGGACCGGACAGATGAAAAACTGTTTTTT	CAIRDRTDEKLFF
TRBV6-1	NA	TRBJ2-5	NA	TGTGCCAGCAGTGAACAAAGCAGGGGTCAGACCCAGTACTTC	CASSEQSRGQTQYF
TRBV20-1	NA	TRBJ1-5	NA	TGCAGTGCTAGTGTGGGGACAACGAGCAATCAGCCCCAGCATTTT	CSASVGTTSNQPQHF
TRBV9	once	TRBJ1-1	TRBD1	TGTGCCAGCAGCGCACCAACACCGACAGGGAGAGGGACTGAAGCTTTCTTT	CASSAPTPTGRGTEAFF
TRBV5-1	NA	TRBJ2-7	NA	TGCGCCAGCAGCTTCTCAGGGGACTCCTACGAGCAGTACTTC	CASSFSGDSYEQYF
TRBV25-1	NA	TRBJ2-1	TRBD2	TGTGCCAGCAGTGACTCCGGGACTAGTGTTGAGCAGTTCTTC	CASSDSGTSVEQFF
TRBV10-1	NA	TRBJ2-7	TRBD1	TGCGCCAGCAGCCGGGACAGCTTGGGCGAGCAGTACTTC	CASSRDSLGEQYF
TRBV5-1	NA	TRBJ1-2	NA	TGCGCCAGCAGCCCGGAGGAGGCTGGCTATGGCTACACCTTC	CASSPEEAGYGYTF
TRBV27	NA	TRBJ1-5	TRBD1	TGTGCCAGCAGTTTAGTACAGGGGCGAAATCAGCCCCAGCATTTT	CASSLVQGRNQPQHF
TRBV5-4	NA	TRBJ2-7	NA	TGTGCCAGCAGCGGACGGACTCATCGTGTGGGGGAGCAGTACTTC	CASSGRTHRVGEQYF
TRBV4-1	NA	TRBJ1-1	TRBD1	TGCGCCAGCAGCAGCCCGGGACAGACAAACACTGAAGCTTTCTTT	CASSSPGQTNTEAFF
TRBV10-3	NA	TRBJ2-2	TRBD2	TGTGCCATCAGCAAGTCCGGGGGGGACACCGGGGAGCTGTTTTTT	CAISKSGGDTGELFF
TRBV5-6	NA	TRBJ2-7	NA	TGTGCCAGCAGCTCCGTCGGGAACATTTACGAGCAGTACTTC	CASSSVGNIYEQYF
TRBV7-9	NA	TRBJ1-4	NA	TGTGCCAGCAGCTTAGTCAGGGCAACTAATGAAAAACTGTTTTTT	CASSLVRATNEKLFF
TRBV9	NA	TRBJ2-7	NA	TGTGCCAGCAGCGTAGGAGGGGGATCCGAGCAGTACTTC	CASSVGGGSEQYF
TRBV7-6	NA	TRBJ2-5	TRBD2	TGTGCCAGCAGCAGTTATAGCGGGGGGGAGACCCAGTACTTC	CASSSYSGGETQYF
TRBV5-1	NA	TRBJ1-4	NA	TGCGCCAGCAGTTTAGGACAGCTTAATGAAAAACTGTTTTTT	CASSLGQLNEKLFF
TRBV19	once	TRBJ2-3	TRBD1	TGTGCCAGTAGCAAAGGACAGGGCTGGAGCACAGATACGCAGTATTTT	CASSKGQGWSTDTQYF
TRBV4-3	NA	TRBJ1-1	NA	TGCGCCAGCAGCCAGGATGTAGACAGATACAACACTGAAGCTTTCTTT	CASSQDVDRYNTEAFF
TRBV9	NA	TRBJ2-1	NA	TGTGCCAGCAGCGGGGGGACTGGGAATGAGCAGTTCTTC	CASSGGTGNEQFF
TRBV7-9	NA	TRBJ1-1	NA	TGTGCCAGCATCCTATCCCGGCGGGGGAACACTGAAGCTTTCTTT	CASILSRRGNTEAFF
TRBV7-3	NA	TRBJ2-2	NA	TGTGCCAGCAGCTTAGGACAACAGACGGGTCCTCCTATAAACACCGGGGAGCTGTTTTTT	CASSLGQQTGPPINTGELFF
TRBV9	NA	TRBJ1-2	TRBD1	TGTGCCAGCAGCGTAGGTGGACAGGCTAACTATGGCTACACCTTC	CASSVGGQANYGYTF
TRBV28	NA	TRBJ2-5	NA	TGTGCCAGCAGTCCCCCTAGCCGGAGCGAGACCCAGTACTTC	CASSPPSRSETQYF
TRBV18	NA	TRBJ1-1	NA	TGTGCCAGCTCACCGAACCAACCGGGACACGCCATGAACACTGAAGCTTTCTTT	CASSPNQPGHAMNTEAFF
TRBV7-8	NA	TRBJ2-7	TRBD2	TGTGCCAGCAGCTTTAGCGGGGGAGCATACGAGCAGTACTTC	CASSFSGGAYEQYF